This T cell receptor (beta chain) was identified during a study of CD8 T cells in ankylosing spondylitis. Findings and limits, study-wide: For ankylosing spondylitis blood, a TCR beta motif of several highly homologous variants appeared characteristic.

V lost 2 bases and J 3 bases, leaving 11 bases between the germline ends. Germline V gene lookup returns CDR1 MNHEY and CDR2 SVGEGT. The CDR3 runs to 14 residues. As the method for making TCR beta libraries, quantitative 5'-RACE with molecular barcodes was used. A single record per CDR3 protein comes from TCRdb applying MiXCR to the 5' RACE reads. The sample consists of about 130,000 distinct CDR3 sequences, about 15% of them appearing once. Points on this clonotype: The antigen is unknown.

The receptor was isolated from a male donor with ankylosing spondylitis. The V and J genes are TRBV6-2 or TRBV6-3 and TRBJ2-7; tentatively, D is TRBD1 (6 bases). Sequenced material: blood, either unsorted or a sorted T cell fraction (not recorded which). The CDR3 is CASSYAGEVYEQYF. CDR3 DNA: TGTGCCAGCAGTTACGCAGGGGAAGTCTACGAGCAGTACTTC.